A single sample gave rise to the 30 T cell receptor beta chains below, sequenced in a study of T cell responses to AZD1222 COVID-19 vaccine. The repertoire was sequenced with immunoSEQ multiplex PCR; TCRdb's copy has only in-frame clones and lacks some. The sample has fewer than 150,000 clones, over 85% seen once; the top ten hold 0.91%. Source: peripheral blood, taken on day 0 of AZD1222 vaccination. Receptor source: an adult in good health.

This clone came up once. The CDR3 DNA follows: TGTGCCAGCAGCCAAGAGGCGGTTCTCAACTATGGCTACACCTTC. It translates to CASSQEAVLNYGYTF. This rearrangement joins TRBV3-1 (or the pseudogene TRBV3-2) to TRBJ1-2; no clear D gene. The V and J ends lost 0 bases and 2 bases respectively, with 10 bases between them. Germline loops: CDR1 LGHDT, CDR2 YNNKEL (reference sequence). CDR3 length: 15 residues.

The V gene is TRBV4-1, the J gene TRBJ1-1; 10 bases match TRBD1. Germline V CDR1 and CDR2: MGHRA, YSYEKL. This CDR3 spans 17 amino acids. V gave up 1 base and J gave up 10 bases; unmatched junction bases: 15. CDR3 in DNA: TGCGCCAGCAGCCAAGGATCCCCGGGACAGGGGAACCCTCCAGCTTTCTTT. Translating gives CASSQGSPGQGNPPAFF.

The chain employs TRBV5-1 and TRBJ1-1; 7 bases map to TRBD1. Germline loops: CDR1 SGHRS, CDR2 YFSETQ. The CDR3 length is 14 residues. V gave up 3 bases and J gave up 5 bases; unmatched junction bases: 7. CDR3 in DNA: TGCGCCAGCAGCTGGGGGGAACAGGGGACTGAAGCTTTCTTT. It is translated as CASSWGEQGTEAFF.

The chain links TRBV28 to TRBJ1-5, with D unclear. This CDR3 comprises 15 residues. The germline V and J ends were trimmed by 5 bases and 5 bases, with 16 bases remaining between them. Per germline, CDR1 MDHEN and CDR2 SYDVKM. CDR3 nucleotide sequence: TGTGCCAGCAGTCTCCCCGGCGGCACACATCAGCCCCAGCATTTT. Translating it yields CASSLPGGTHQPQHF.

The gene calls are TRBV4-1 and TRBJ1-2; no firm D call. Trimming stripped 0 bases from V and 0 bases from J, with 14 bases between. The CDR3 totals 17 residues. Germline-derived CDR1 and CDR2 are MGHRA and YSYEKL. CDR3 nucleotide sequence: TGCGCCAGCAGCCAAGATCTGGTTCCGTATTCTAACTATGGCTACACCTTC. Translating it yields CASSQDLVPYSNYGYTF.

The chain combines TRBV4-1 with TRBJ1-2; no definite D call. CDR3 length equals 14 residues. Per germline, CDR1 MGHRA and CDR2 YSYEKL. V lost 2 bases to trimming and J lost 8 bases, with 15 bases between them. Here the CDR3 DNA reads TGCGCCAGCAGCCAAAGTGCACCCCCACGAGGCTACACCTTC. As protein: CASSQSAPPRGYTF.

This rearrangement joins TRBV18 to TRBJ1-1; the D is unclear. From germline, CDR1 is KGHSH and CDR2 LQKENI. The CDR3 length is 14 residues. The V end lost 5 bases, the J end lost 3 bases, and 13 bases lay between the germline ends. CDR3 in DNA: TGTGCCAGCTCATCGAGTCCCTATGACACTGAAGCTTTCTTT. Its protein is CASSSSPYDTEAFF.

The chain couples TRBV9 to TRBJ2-1, with TRBD2 identical over 14 bases. Germline trimming cut 4 bases from V and 0 bases from J; bases unmatched to any gene: 3. Germline V gives CDR1 SGDLS, CDR2 YYNGEE. CDR3 length: 17 amino acids. The CDR3 region is CASSRTSGGSSYNEQFF. CDR3 nucleotides: TGTGCCAGCAGCCGGACTAGCGGGGGGTCCTCCTACAATGAGCAGTTCTTC.

The chain's CDR3 is CASSQSAWEEPVPGFIVQNIQYF. The DNA for the CDR3 is TGTGCCAGCAGCCAAAGTGCCTGGGAGGAACCGGTCCCGGGGTTTATCGTCCAAAACATTCAGTACTTC. The rearrangement joins TRBV3-1 (or the pseudogene TRBV3-2) to TRBJ2-4; possibly TRBD2 for D (6 bases). The CDR3 spans 23 residues. Germline V gene lookup returns CDR1 LGHDT and CDR2 YNNKEL (reference sequence). The germline V and J ends were trimmed by 2 bases and 5 bases, with 37 bases remaining between them.

This chain connects TRBV19 to TRBJ2-5; perhaps TRBD1 as D (6 bases). Germline V gene data show CDR1 as LNHDA and CDR2 as SQIVND (reference sequence). The V end was cut by 5 bases, the J end by 0 bases, with 13 bases between. The CDR3 contains 15 residues. Here the CDR3 reads CASSVNTGYQETQYF. CDR3 DNA: TGTGCCAGTAGTGTCAACACAGGGTACCAAGAGACCCAGTACTTC. The complete variable domain, with remaining parts taken from reference TRBV19 and TRBJ2-5, reads DGGITQSPKYLFRKEGQNVTLSCEQNLNHDAMYWYRQDPGQGLRLIYYSQIVNDFQKGDIAEGYSVSREKKESFPLTVTSAQKNPTAFYLCASSVNTGYQETQYFGPGTRLLVL.

The chain joins TRBV5-5 to TRBJ2-7, with D tentatively TRBD1 (6 bases). Germline V gene sequence: CDR1 SGHKS, CDR2 YYEKEE (reference sequence). CDR3 size: 14 residues. V was trimmed by 6 bases and J by 0 bases, leaving 13 bases between them. CDR3: CASIETGDSYEQYF. CDR3 nucleotide sequence: TGTGCCAGCATCGAGACAGGTGACTCCTACGAGCAGTACTTC.

The rearrangement joins TRBV5-5 to TRBJ2-7, with D possibly being TRBD1 (5 bases). Per germline, CDR1 SGHKS and CDR2 YYEKEE (reference sequence). Trimming cost V 0 bases and J 2 bases, with 9 bases left between them. The CDR3 has 14 amino acids. The CDR3 nucleotides read TGTGCCAGCAGCTTGGGGCAGGGTCCCTACGAGCAGTACTTC. This gives the protein CASSLGQGPYEQYF.

The chain is built from TRBV27 and TRBJ2-1, with no clear D. There are 13 residues in the CDR3. V lost 3 bases and J 6 bases, leaving 9 bases between the germline ends. Looked up from germline, CDR1 is MNHEY and CDR2 is SMNVEV (reference sequence). The CDR3 nucleotides read TGTGCCAGCAGTTTGCCCAGATCCAATGAGCAGTTCTTC. It specifies CASSLPRSNEQFF.

The chain links TRBV30 to TRBJ2-7; 8 bases fit TRBD1. The CDR3 length is 16 residues. The trim removed 2 bases at V and 2 bases at J, leaving 11 bases unmatched. Germline V gene data show CDR1 as GTSNPN and CDR2 as SVGIG (reference sequence). CDR3 sequence (DNA): TGTGCCTGGAGTCTAAATGGACAGGGTAGCCCCTACGAGCAGTACTTC. Protein sequence: CAWSLNGQGSPYEQYF.

The chain uses TRBV5-1 and TRBJ2-1; TRBD2 aligns across 11 bases. Germline V CDR1 and CDR2: SGHRS, YFSETQ. This CDR3 has 15 amino acids. The junction had 3 bases not matched to a gene; V was cut back by 4 bases and J by 3 bases. CDR3 sequence (DNA): TGCGCCAGCAGCCGGGGGACTAGCGGCTACAATGAGCAGTTCTTC. Its translation is CASSRGTSGYNEQFF.

This chain links TRBV12-5 with TRBJ2-3, with 13 bases identical to TRBD2. In germline, CDR1 is LGHNT, CDR2 FRNRAP. This CDR3 contains 17 residues. The J segment lost 5 bases and the V segment lost 3 bases, leaving 8 bases of the junction unmatched. CDR3 DNA: TGTGCTAGTGGTTTCACTAGCGGGGGGGTTTCCGGAGATACGCAGTATTTT. This gives the protein CASGFTSGGVSGDTQYF.

The CDR3 loop reads CASALHRGSLETQYF. The CDR3 bases are TGTGCCAGCGCGCTCCACAGGGGATCCCTGGAGACCCAGTACTTC. This chain uses TRBV25-1 with TRBJ2-5, with 7 nucleotides matching TRBD1. J was trimmed by 5 bases and V by 8 bases; bases with no gene match: 14. Germline assignment: CDR1 MGHDK and CDR2 SYGVNS. This CDR3 has 15 residues.

The chain employs TRBV27 and TRBJ1-1; D is unresolved. The CDR3 contains 11 residues. V gave up 6 bases and J gave up 9 bases, with 11 bases separating them. CDR1 is MNHEY, CDR2 SMNVEV, per germline (reference sequence). CDR3 amino acids: CASRLGMKAFF. CDR3 bases: TGTGCCAGCAGACTGGGAATGAAAGCTTTCTTT.

The chain carries TRBV29-1 and TRBJ1-1; D gene ambiguous. V shed 1 base and J shed 1 base, with 7 bases lying between them. Germline V lookup: CDR1 SQVTM, CDR2 ANQGSEA. The CDR3 consists of 13 residues. The CDR3 nucleotides read TGCAGCGTTGAAGGGGAACCGAACACTGAAGCTTTCTTT. Residues: CSVEGEPNTEAFF.

The chain joins TRBV14 to TRBJ2-1, with no clear D. Trimming left V 1 base short and J 4 bases short, with 5 bases between. The germline V gene has CDR1 SGHDN and CDR2 FVKESK. The CDR3 is made up of 13 amino acids. The DNA of the CDR3 is TGTGCCAGCAGCCAAGGCCCATACAATGAGCAGTTCTTC. This encodes CASSQGPYNEQFF.

The chain combines TRBV6-2 or TRBV6-3 with TRBJ1-1; 7 nucleotides agree with TRBD1. Trimming removed 6 bases from V and 5 bases from J; junction bases left unmatched: 9. Germline CDR1 MNHEY, CDR2 SVGEGT. This CDR3 contains 14 residues. The CDR3 nucleotides read TGTGCCAGCAGCCTAACAGGGGCGCGAACTGAAGCTTTCTTT. Its protein product is CASSLTGARTEAFF.

This chain links TRBV11-3 with TRBJ1-3; D may be TRBD1 (6 bases). The CDR3 is 14 residues long. The V end lost 9 bases, the J end lost 0 bases, and 12 bases lay between the germline ends. From germline, CDR1 is SGHNT and CDR2 YENEEA. The CDR3 bases are TGTGCCAGTCGGAGGGGGTCCTCTGGAAACACCATATATTTT. It translates to CASRRGSSGNTIYF.

The chain combines TRBV18 with TRBJ1-4; a weak D match, TRBD1 (6 bases). The CDR3 spans 14 residues. CDR1 and CDR2 from the germline V gene are KGHSH and LQKENI. V was cut by 3 bases and J by 4 bases, with 9 bases left in between. The CDR3 protein is CASSPDRYNEKLFF. Written as DNA, the CDR3 is TGTGCCAGCTCACCGGACAGATATAATGAAAAACTGTTTTTT.

The rearrangement uses TRBV27 and TRBJ1-5; a possible D gene is TRBD1 (6 bases). Looked up from germline, CDR1 is MNHEY and CDR2 is SMNVEV (reference sequence). The CDR3 runs 15 residues. Trimming removed 6 bases from V and 0 bases from J, with 12 bases in between. CDR3 coding DNA: TGTGCCAGCAGCCGGACAGTTTATAGCAATCAGCCCCAGCATTTT. The encoded protein is CASSRTVYSNQPQHF.

The chain links TRBV5-1 to TRBJ2-1, with 7 positions matching TRBD2. This CDR3 contains 13 residues. CDR1 and CDR2 (germline): SGHRS, YFSETQ. The ends lost 6 bases at V and 8 bases at J; junction bases unmatched: 8. CDR3 sequence: CASKDGTTDEQFF. CDR3 bases: TGCGCCAGCAAAGATGGGACTACGGATGAGCAGTTCTTC.

The J gene is TRBJ1-2, the V gene TRBV6-5, with D maybe TRBD1 (6 bases). The ends were cut back, 7 bases at V and 0 bases at J, with 15 bases in the middle. This CDR3 has 15 residues. CDR1 is MNHEY, CDR2 SVGAGI, per germline. The CDR3 nucleotides are TGTGCCAGCAAAGTACGAGGGGGGTCTAACTATGGCTACACCTTC. Translation: CASKVRGGSNYGYTF.

The genes are TRBV25-1 and TRBJ1-2; D uncertain. V lost 3 bases to trimming and J lost 4 bases, with 9 bases between them. The CDR3 length is 13 residues. The germline V gene has CDR1 MGHDK and CDR2 SYGVNS. The CDR3 sequence: CASSDWQVYGYTF. The CDR3 coding sequence is TGTGCCAGCAGTGACTGGCAGGTCTATGGCTACACCTTC.

This chain joins TRBV5-1 and TRBJ2-1, with a tentative D call TRBD1 (5 bases). Germline CDR1 and CDR2: SGHRS and YFSETQ. Trimming stripped 1 base from V and 5 bases from J, with 10 bases between. The CDR3 length is 14 residues. The CDR3 bases are TGCGCCAGCAGCTTGTTGGACACGCACAATGAGCAGTTCTTC. This codes for CASSLLDTHNEQFF.

The rearrangement uses TRBV5-1 and TRBJ2-6; D remains unclear. This CDR3 has 16 residues. Germline CDR1 and CDR2: SGHRS and YFSETQ. The V end was cut by 1 base, the J end by 3 bases, with 11 bases between. CDR3 loop: CASSLPGLSGANVLTF. CDR3 in DNA: TGCGCCAGCAGCTTGCCCGGGTTGAGTGGGGCCAACGTCCTGACTTTC.

The V gene is TRBV7-8, the J gene TRBJ1-2, with D maybe TRBD1 (6 bases). Trimming shortened V by 5 bases and J by 4 bases, and 17 bases separated the two germline ends. CDR1 SGHVS and CDR2 FQNEAQ come from the germline V gene. This CDR3 is 15 amino acids long. CDR3 sequence: CASSLYRAFTYGYTF. CDR3 nucleotide sequence: TGTGCCAGCAGCCTCTACAGGGCTTTTACCTATGGCTACACCTTC. The full variable domain, its missing parts supplied by reference TRBV7-8 and TRBJ1-2, is GAGVSQSPRYKVAKRGQDVALRCDPISGHVSLFWYQQALGQGPEFLTYFQNEAQLDKSGLPSDRFFAERPEGSVSTLKIQRTQQEDSAVYLCASSLYRAFTYGYTFGSGTRLTVV.